This paragraph covers one T cell receptor beta chain sequence. TCRdb processed the 5' RACE reads again and assigns one entry to each CDR3 protein, with no DNA. This repertoire comprises some 140,000 distinct CDR3 sequences; its ten largest clones make up around 35%. The CDR3 has 15 residues. Germline V gene lookup returns CDR1 WNHNN and CDR2 SYGVQD (reference sequence). This sample is part of a study of T cells expressing NK-cell markers. The rearrangement links TRBV10-1 to TRBJ2-3. The receptor was isolated from a woman aged 45-60 years in good health. The source material was blood T cells: a sorted CD56 or NKG2C T cell subset, CD4+ or CD8+ T cells, or bulk PBMC T cells (not recorded which). The CDR3 sequence is CASSEEDGFADTQYF.